A selection of T cell receptor beta chains follows, all from one sample in a study of T cell changes during pregnancy in multiple sclerosis. TCRdb's table, derived via immunoSEQ multiplex PCR, lists solely in-frame clones and lacks some. The table has approximately 41,000 clones, around 90% seen once. The sample here was CD4+ T cells from peripheral blood mononuclear cells, taken in the second trimester of pregnancy. These receptors were obtained from a female donor with multiple sclerosis, enrolled in a pregnancy study. Each CDR3 is given with its conserved first and last residue. The order of the fields is D gene, V gene, clone size, J gene, CDR3 protein, CDR3 DNA. D genes are given only for firm matches. The size field is filled for only some rows; it gives once, few, many or a size class.

TRBD2	TRBV4-2	.	TRBJ2-7	CASSQDPAGNEQYF	TGTGCCAGCAGCCAAGATCCAGCGGGAAACGAGCAGTACTTC
TRBD2	TRBV5-4	once	TRBJ2-7	CASSLAGGTYEQYF	TGTGCCAGCAGCTTGGCCGGGGGGACCTACGAGCAGTACTTC
.	TRBV18	.	TRBJ2-7	CASSPSPDRAYEQYF	TGTGCCAGCTCACCATCCCCGGACAGAGCCTACGAGCAGTACTTC
TRBD2	TRBV7-2	.	TRBJ2-5	CASSLGPAGGIAWTQYF	TGTGCCAGCAGCTTAGGGCCAGCGGGAGGTATAGCTTGGACCCAGTACTTC
TRBD1	TRBV28	.	TRBJ2-7	CASSERGQEQYF	TGTGCCAGCAGTGAAAGGGGGCAGGAGCAGTACTTC
.	TRBV15	.	TRBJ2-2	CATSRTSKVAGELFF	TGTGCCACCAGCAGGACTAGTAAGGTCGCCGGGGAGCTGTTTTTT
TRBD1	TRBV9	once	TRBJ2-7	CASSVGPGQAYEQYF	TGTGCCAGCAGCGTAGGCCCCGGACAGGCCTACGAGCAGTACTTC
.	TRBV4-2	.	TRBJ1-1	CASSQDRGANTEAFF	TGTGCCAGCAGCCAAGATCGGGGGGCGAACACTGAAGCTTTCTTT
.	TRBV6-1	.	TRBJ2-7	CASSETSPSEQYF	TGTGCCAGCAGTGAAACTAGCCCAAGCGAGCAGTACTTC
.	TRBV4-1	.	TRBJ1-1	CASSQPEMNTEAFF	TGCGCCAGCAGCCAGCCAGAAATGAACACTGAAGCTTTCTTT
.	TRBV9	.	TRBJ1-5	CASSVGGTGQPQHF	TGTGCCAGCAGCGTAGGCGGAACGGGTCAGCCCCAGCATTTT
TRBD1	TRBV29-1	.	TRBJ2-1	CSVDRGSYNEQFF	TGCAGCGTTGACAGGGGGTCCTACAATGAGCAGTTCTTC
TRBD1	TRBV6-1	.	TRBJ2-3	CASSLGQGLTDTQYF	TGTGCCAGCAGCCTAGGACAGGGCCTGACAGATACGCAGTATTTT
TRBD1	TRBV15	.	TRBJ1-2	CATSRTGQGYGYTF	TGTGCCACCAGCAGAACAGGACAGGGTTATGGCTACACCTTC
.	TRBV29-1	once	TRBJ2-1	CSVTAYNEQFF	TGCAGCGTTACGGCCTACAATGAGCAGTTCTTC
TRBD2	TRBV9	.	TRBJ2-5	CASSGAGLGGETQYF	TGTGCCAGCAGCGGGGCGGGACTAGGGGGGGAGACCCAGTACTTC
TRBD2	TRBV27	.	TRBJ2-7	CASSSPTSGRSNEQYF	TGTGCCAGCAGTTCACCGACTAGCGGGAGAAGCAACGAGCAGTACTTC
TRBD1	TRBV5-4	.	TRBJ2-2	CASSLGPPGQGWAGELFF	TGTGCCAGCAGCTTGGGCCCGCCGGGACAGGGGTGGGCCGGGGAGCTGTTTTTT
.	TRBV4-1	.	TRBJ2-1	CASSQDLSRTIRFF	TGCGCCAGCAGCCAAGATCTGTCGAGGACTATCCGGTTCTTC
.	TRBV28	.	TRBJ2-5	CASSPFSRDKLRETQYF	TGTGCCAGCAGTCCATTTTCCCGGGACAAACTCCGGGAGACCCAGTACTTC
.	TRBV7-2	.	TRBJ1-1	CASSQEGQNTEAFF	TGTGCCAGCAGTCAAGAGGGACAGAACACTGAAGCTTTCTTT
.	TRBV10-3	.	TRBJ1-1	CAIRALNTEAFF	TGTGCCATCAGGGCCTTGAACACTGAAGCTTTCTTT
.	TRBV6-5	.	TRBJ1-1	CASSYSRINTEAFF	TGTGCCAGCAGTTATAGTCGCATAAACACTGAAGCTTTCTTT
.	TRBV5-6	.	TRBJ2-7	CASSLWAPGASYEQYF	TGTGCCAGCAGCTTGTGGGCACCCGGCGCGTCCTACGAGCAGTACTTC
TRBD1	TRBV27	.	TRBJ2-3	CASSRPTGTRTDTQYF	TGTGCCAGCAGCCGCCCGACAGGGACGAGGACAGATACGCAGTATTTT
.	TRBV11-3	.	TRBJ1-1	CASSIGRERITEAFF	TGTGCCAGCAGCATCGGTAGGGAGCGTATCACTGAAGCTTTCTTT
.	TRBV15	.	TRBJ2-4	CATSRGGGGNLAKNIQYF	TGTGCCACCAGCAGAGGGGGCGGAGGGAACCTAGCCAAAAACATTCAGTACTTC
.	TRBV30	.	TRBJ2-1	CAWIESSYNEQFF	TGTGCCTGGATTGAGTCGTCCTACAATGAGCAGTTCTTC
.	TRBV28	.	TRBJ2-5	CASSLIVGGGETQYF	TGTGCCAGCAGTTTAATCGTGGGAGGGGGAGAGACCCAGTACTTC
.	TRBV7-6	few	TRBJ2-7	CASSLRQRSSYEQYF	TGTGCCAGCAGCTTACGGCAGAGGAGCTCCTACGAGCAGTACTTC
TRBD1	TRBV28	.	TRBJ1-4	CASNPSDRGFGEKLFF	TGTGCCAGCAACCCCTCCGACAGGGGGTTTGGTGAAAAACTGTTTTTT
TRBD2	TRBV14	.	TRBJ2-1	CASSPGLLAGVGNEQFF	TGTGCCAGCAGCCCGGGCCTGCTAGCGGGAGTTGGCAATGAGCAGTTCTTC
TRBD2	TRBV7-2	.	TRBJ2-1	CASSLDSGRALDNEQFF	TGTGCCAGCAGTTTAGATAGCGGGAGGGCCCTAGATAATGAGCAGTTCTTC
TRBD1	TRBV11-3	.	TRBJ1-1	CASSSGQNTEAFF	TGTGCCAGCAGCTCGGGACAGAATACTGAAGCTTTCTTT
TRBD1	TRBV18	.	TRBJ2-7	CASSPRGQDYEQYF	TGTGCCAGCTCACCGAGGGGACAGGACTACGAGCAGTACTTC
TRBD2	TRBV6-5	.	TRBJ2-2	CASSYPAGGGTGELFF	TGTGCCAGCAGTTACCCTGCGGGAGGGGGCACCGGGGAGCTGTTTTTT
.	TRBV4-3	.	TRBJ2-1	CASSQDQAGAYNEQFF	TGCGCCAGCAGCCAAGATCAGGCAGGGGCGTACAATGAGCAGTTCTTC
TRBD1	TRBV7-2	.	TRBJ2-7	CASSADRGANYEQYF	TGTGCCAGCAGCGCCGACAGGGGGGCGAACTACGAGCAGTACTTC
TRBD2	TRBV4-3	.	TRBJ2-5	CASSQDWGGWETQYF	TGCGCCAGCAGCCAAGATTGGGGAGGGTGGGAGACCCAGTACTTC
TRBD2	TRBV9	.	TRBJ2-3	CASSALLAGKDTQYF	TGTGCCAGCAGCGCCCTTCTAGCGGGTAAAGATACGCAGTATTTT
TRBD1	TRBV5-1	.	TRBJ2-3	CASSLATGYTDTQYF	TGCGCCAGCAGCTTGGCGACAGGGTACACAGATACGCAGTATTTT
.	TRBV28	.	TRBJ1-1	CASTSPGASTEAFF	TGTGCCAGCACCTCCCCAGGGGCCAGCACTGAAGCTTTCTTT
.	TRBV15	.	TRBJ2-1	CATSRESGGSSYNEQFF	TGTGCCACCAGCAGAGAAAGCGGCGGAAGCTCCTACAATGAGCAGTTCTTC
.	TRBV6-5	.	TRBJ1-6	CASSYAGLNSPLHF	TGTGCCAGCAGTTACGCAGGATTAAATTCACCCCTCCACTTT